This TCR beta chain comes out of a study of OX40 agonist ivuxolimab in advanced cancers. Study overall: Males comprised around 80% of the group, whose mean age was 60 years (range roughly 20 to 85).

This clone turned up a few times. CDR1 and CDR2 (germline): LNHNV, YYDKDF (reference sequence). V was shortened by 0 bases and J by 8 bases, with 22 bases between the two germline ends. The CDR3 runs 17 residues. Assay: immunoSEQ multiplex PCR; the TCRdb copy retains only in-frame clones and omits some. The sample contains under 80,000 clones, over 75% of which appear only once. This sequence joins TRBV15 and TRBJ1-2; tentatively, D is TRBD1 (5 bases). This sequence originates from an adult with an advanced solid tumor such as melanoma, head and neck, liver or kidney cancer. The source material was CD4+ or CD8+ T cells sorted from blood, sampled in a trial of the OX40 agonist ivuxolimab. Here the CDR3 reads CATSREGSTESGRGYTF. The CDR3 DNA follows: TGTGCCACCAGCAGAGAGGGATCGACAGAGTCGGGAAGGGGCTACACCTTC.